This T cell receptor beta chain was sequenced for a study of neoadjuvant anti-PD-1 for oral cavity cancer. Study-wide results and caveats: Each response group had just a few patients in TCR analyses.

The V segment lost 0 bases and the J segment 2 bases; nucleotides outside the gene matches: 4. There are 16 residues in the CDR3. CDR1 is MGHRA and CDR2 is YSYEKL in the germline V gene. This clone appeared once. Its cognate antigen is unknown. Using immunoSEQ multiplex PCR, the repertoire was profiled, and TCRdb retains in-frame clones only, with some absent. Of around 70,000 clones listed, around 83% are singletons. As to time point: after neoadjuvant nivolumab, at surgical resection. Analysis of PBMCs was direct, with no culture step. This sequence was found in a person between 40 and 85 years old with oral cavity squamous cell carcinoma. The chain recombines TRBV4-1 with TRBJ2-1, with 7 bases fitting TRBD2. Sequencing was performed on PBMCs, taken after nivolumab (anti-PD-1) treatment. The CDR3 loop reads CASSQDTSGAYNEQFF. In nucleotides, the CDR3 is TGCGCCAGCAGCCAAGATACAAGCGGGGCCTACAATGAGCAGTTCTTC.